A selection of T cell receptor beta chains follows, all from one sample in a study of CD8 T cells in ankylosing spondylitis. Each CDR3 protein is one row after TCRdb ran MiXCR on the 5' RACE reads. Of about 390,000 distinct CDR3 sequences in the sample, about a fifth are singletons; the top ten hold 15% to 20%. The sample consisted of blood, either unsorted or a sorted T cell fraction (not recorded which). These receptors came from a male donor with ankylosing spondylitis. CDR3s include the opening cysteine and the closing phenylalanine or tryptophan. A D gene is named only where the DNA matches it firmly. Some rows have no size entry. The others give once, few or many, or a class for an expanded clone.

clone_size,v_call,d_call,j_call,cdr3_nt,cdr3_aa
.,TRBV20-1,.,TRBJ1-1,TGCAGTGCGCCCGACAGTCCAAAAGCTTTCTTT,CSAPDSPKAFF
few,TRBV10-3,.,TRBJ2-3,TGTGCCATTAGAGACCCCACAGATACGCAGTATTTT,CAIRDPTDTQYF
.,TRBV20-1,.,TRBJ2-7,TGCAGTGCTACCGACGTAACCTACGAGCAGTACTTC,CSATDVTYEQYF
few,TRBV20-1,.,TRBJ1-2,TGCAGTGCTAGAGATCCTTTGGCGGGGGTAGACTATGGCTACACCTTC,CSARDPLAGVDYGYTF
few,TRBV5-1,TRBD2,TRBJ2-3,TGCGCCAGCAGATGGACTAGCGGGAGTTCGGATACGCAGTATTTT,CASRWTSGSSDTQYF
.,TRBV5-1,.,TRBJ2-1,TGCGCCAGCAGCTTGAGGTTAACGGGAGAGCAGTTCTTC,CASSLRLTGEQFF
few,TRBV28,.,TRBJ2-7,TGTGCCAGCAGTTCCCCCTACGGTAGCGGTCCCTACGAGCAGTACTTC,CASSSPYGSGPYEQYF
.,TRBV6-1,.,TRBJ2-1,TGTGCCAGCAGTGAATACGTCCGGGGACTGAATACCTACAATGAGCAGTTCTTC,CASSEYVRGLNTYNEQFF
few,TRBV7-2,.,TRBJ1-1,TGTGCCAGCAGCTTTGGGCTTGGAGGGATCCAAACCCGCTTCTTT,CASSFGLGGIQTRFF
.,TRBV5-1,TRBD1,TRBJ2-3,TGCGCCAGCAGCATACGGACAGGGGGCTCAGATACGCAGTATTTT,CASSIRTGGSDTQYF
.,TRBV11-1,.,TRBJ2-1,TGTGCCACCAAGGTTGTTGGTCCCTCGCCGACCTACAATGAGCAGTTCTTC,CATKVVGPSPTYNEQFF
few,TRBV7-2,TRBD1,TRBJ2-7,TGTGCCAGCAGCCAAAGGCCGGGACAGAGCTCCTACGAGCAGTACTTC,CASSQRPGQSSYEQYF
many,TRBV29-1,TRBD1,TRBJ1-5,TGCAGCGCCGGACAGGGGGCTGGTCAGCCCCAGCATTTT,CSAGQGAGQPQHF
.,TRBV6-1,.,TRBJ2-7,TGTGCCAGCCTTCAGTTGTCCTACGAGCAGTACTTC,CASLQLSYEQYF
few,TRBV7-9,.,TRBJ1-2,TGTGCCAGCAGCCTAACAGGGATGGATAACTATGGCTACACCTTC,CASSLTGMDNYGYTF
few,TRBV6-2/TRBV6-3,TRBD2,TRBJ2-1,TGTGCCAGCAGCAGACCTCGGTCGCGGGAGGGCAGGAATGAGCAGTTCTTC,CASSRPRSREGRNEQFF
.,TRBV9,.,TRBJ1-1,TGTGCCAGCAACACTCGGGGGGACACTGAAGCTTTCTTT,CASNTRGDTEAFF
few,TRBV2,.,TRBJ1-2,TGTGCCAGCAGTGAAGCGCTATTGGGGCCCAATATGGACTATGGCTACACCTTC,CASSEALLGPNMDYGYTF
few,TRBV11-2,TRBD1,TRBJ1-6,TGTGCCAGCAGGGCAGGACAGGGGCCATACTACAGAAATAATTCACCCCTCCACTTT,CASRAGQGPYYRNNSPLHF
.,TRBV12-3/TRBV12-4,TRBD1,TRBJ1-6,TGTGCCAGCAGAAGGGACAGGGATGAGCGTAATTCACCCCTCCACTTT,CASRRDRDERNSPLHF
.,TRBV7-2,.,TRBJ2-7,TGTGCCAGCAGTCGTGCCCCGGGGGTAGAGCAGTACTTC,CASSRAPGVEQYF
.,TRBV19,.,TRBJ2-7,TGTGCCAGTAGTGACCAAGCAGCCGAGGGTGCCTACGAGCAGTACTTC,CASSDQAAEGAYEQYF
.,TRBV29-1,.,TRBJ2-3,TGCAGCGTCCGAGGCCCACAAACTACAGTGACAGATACGCAGTATTTT,CSVRGPQTTVTDTQYF
few,TRBV6-2/TRBV6-3,.,TRBJ1-5,TGTGCCAGCAGAACCGGGGTGCAGCCCCAGCATTTT,CASRTGVQPQHF
.,TRBV28,TRBD1,TRBJ2-6,TGTGCCAGCAGTCACGACAAAGGACAGGGTTCCCTCTCTGGGGCCAACGTCCTGACTTTC,CASSHDKGQGSLSGANVLTF